This T cell receptor (beta chain) was recorded in a study of cytomegalovirus exposure and HLA in healthy donors (dated by TCRdb to about 2017). As for the study more broadly: An earlier analysis of approximately 550 of the donors reported about 290 Gb of sequence data and about 100 million unique TCR beta sequences from about 180 million T cells. The study was designed to test whether signatures of past pathogen exposure could be identified by cataloging public T cell receptors. The T cell repertoires of 666 subjects were profiled by immunosequencing and related to cytomegalovirus serostatus. All discovery cohort repertoires had been generated on a single sequencing platform. In addition to the first cohort of around 670 subjects, a separate validation cohort of 120 different subjects was used. Donor age, sex, ethnicity and CMV serostatus were compiled alongside the repertoire data. To decide whether each TCR beta V gene segment behaved as functional or pseudogenic, an earlier analysis of 587 of the donors relied on high-throughput TCR beta sequencing. To predict cytomegalovirus infection status, the study combined high-throughput TCR immunosequencing, statistical association of individual TCRs with disease status, and machine learning. In a later genetic analysis, genome-wide SNP genotypes for about 55% of the roughly 700 donors were used, and that subset was treated as a discovery cohort. About five DR-DQ haplotypes were treated as single units for association and clustering because of strong linkage in the cohort. Among 398 genotyped donors of the cohort, an average of roughly 240,000 unique TCR beta nucleotide sequences were sequenced per donor, 15% to 20% of them non-productive. Of the roughly 400 genotyped donors, roughly 80% were placed in the genetic ancestry cluster associated with self-reported Caucasian donors. Roughly 300 gigabases of sequencing data and around 80 million unique TCR sequences made up an early release that covered about 640 HLA-typed donors. Typing coverage varied by locus: roughly 620-630 donors for A, B, C, DRB1 and DQB1; about 520 for DQA1; about 600 for DPA1; around 490 for DPB1. A later analysis re-examined previously published TCR beta repertoires from hundreds of donors and added high-resolution HLA genotyping to investigate patterns of TCR occurrence. Rather than drawing on any new phenotypic data, the later analysis identified candidate immune exposures from TCR beta sequences and the way those sequences occurred across donors. HLA typing covered class I and class II loci at four-digit resolution. Paper-wide results and their limitations: Linkage disequilibrium might explain the correlated functional status among segregating V segments, but an unknown experimental factor could not be excluded. Several of the top co-occurrence clusters appeared to be linked to parvovirus B19, influenza, CMV and Epstein-Barr virus, according to a later analysis. Presence/absence analyses assumed roughly uniform sequencing depth across donors, an assumption that may not hold. Across donors, most TCR sequences were observed very rarely, whereas some public TCRs were present in many individuals. Because the 87-base-pair reads could not distinguish some IMGT-functional V segments, including TRBV6-2 and TRBV6-3, those segments were excluded. When HLA alleles, especially DR and DQ, strongly co-occurred, attributing TCR associations to individual alleles was difficult. The study gave a list of over 150 TCR beta chains associated with cytomegalovirus. Because some donors lacked HLA typing at each locus, the association tests relied only on the typed subset. A further reported finding was that TCR beta sequences accurately predicted the HLA-A and HLA-B alleles for most subjects in the first cohort. Specific HLA alleles were associated with over 15,000 TCR beta sequences at a false discovery rate of 0.05 in a later analysis. In vitro tests confirmed that a few of the cytomegalovirus-associated TCR beta chains recognize cytomegalovirus antigens. In a later genetic analysis, a missense DCLRE1C variant was associated with V-gene and J-gene trimming of TCR beta chains, and the association was replicated in an independent cohort. Because counts were too low, roughly 17 rarely observed V segments, including chromosome 9 orphons, were left out of the earlier analysis of some 640 of the donors. In a later analysis, HLA-associated TCR beta chains were found to be more clonally expanded and to have lower generation probabilities than equally common non-associated chains. A later genetic analysis reported fewer N-insertions in productive TCRs among donors in an Asian-associated ancestry cluster than the roughly 700-donor mean. According to the authors, the approach could potentially be generalized to other disease states and immunological phenotypes. A later analysis found that most CMV-associated TCR beta chains appeared HLA-restricted, with HLA associations seemingly driven largely by CMV exposure. The sequencing pipeline was judged likely to have produced a cluster of highly shared sequence variants as a technical artifact. The classifier was reported to diagnose cytomegalovirus status with high specificity and sensitivity in both the original and validation cohorts. A later analysis found that TCR association rates varied across HLA loci, with DRB1 alleles showing the most associated TCRs and HLA-C alleles the fewest. This cohort had only TCR beta chains sequenced, and the lack of alpha or paired-chain data limited which features could be detected. Immune exposure information for the cohort was limited to CMV serostatus. Broadly in line with IMGT annotations, most TCR beta V segments showed up in productive rearrangements about 90% or about 30% of the time in an earlier analysis of 587 of the donors.

Libraries were made using the immunoSEQ multiplex PCR assay. A mixture of 60 forward primers for TCR Vbeta segments and 13 reverse primers for TCR Jbeta segments was used in the multiplex PCR. Amplification of the CDR3 region of rearranged TCR beta genes was performed with a multiplex PCR assay on genomic DNA. The Illumina HiSeq System was used to sequence the amplified TCR beta libraries as 87-base-pair reads. The paper's processing steps were these. Across the roughly 670 repertoires, a later analysis counted some 81 million unique TCR beta chains, some 11 million of which were shared by at least two donors. Raw reads were error-corrected and collapsed into unique sequences by a nearest-neighbor algorithm in which closely related sequences were merged to remove PCR and sequencing errors. To assign V, D and J gene segments, CDR3 sequences were aligned to IMGT reference sequences. Each retained sequence needed at least a six-nucleotide match to both a V gene segment and a J gene segment. Rearrangements were called productive when the CDR3 lacked stop codons and stayed in frame with V and J; all others were non-productive. CDR3 was defined by IMGT convention, running from the second conserved V-encoded cysteine to the conserved J-encoded phenylalanine. The earlier analysis of around 640 of the donors excluded sequences that lacked an unambiguous match to a single V gene segment. An earlier analysis of about 600 of the donors called V segments functional above 56.7% productive rearrangements and segregating when the between-donor standard deviation exceeded 5%. A statistical classification framework was built for diagnosing cytomegalovirus status from the catalog of TCR beta chain sequences. In a later analysis, TCR nucleotide sequences were compared against IMGT/GENE-DB human TR gene sequences so that V and J genes could be assigned. A later analysis assigned CDR3 sequences and most-parsimonious VDJ recombination scenarios with the TCRdist pipeline. In a later analysis, each TCR beta chain was defined by its CDR3 amino acid sequence together with its V-gene family, and reads lacking a unique V-gene family were excluded. As a way to deal with suspected cross-contamination and a sequencing artifact, a later analysis dropped 640 or so nucleotide sequences that were highly shared and had low generation probability. A later analysis calculated a clonal expansion index for each public chain from normalized within-repertoire ranks of inferred template counts. A later analysis computed generation probabilities with a VDJ recombination model fitted to out-of-frame rearrangements, and checked the results against IGoR. Hypergeometric tests were used in a later analysis to score TCR-TCR, TCR-HLA and TCR-CMV co-occurrence, with a repertoire-size bias correction applied to the TCR pairs. False discovery rates were estimated in a later analysis by permuting HLA or CMV assignments 20 times. In a later analysis, co-occurring TCRs were grouped using DBSCAN, with TCRdist sequence similarity added in when clustering inside HLA-allele-positive subsets. Repertoires with fewer than 30,000 or more than 120,000 public chains, plus five repertoires with anomalous nucleotide sharing, were excluded from co-occurrence clustering. Drawn from immuneACCESS, this table holds only the in-frame rearrangements with V and J called that TCRdb kept. Clones are partly lost; checked studies trace under half to an unresolved V gene and leave the rest unexplained. V, J and clone size reflect that table, while D and trimming were determined from the DNA. This sample holds about 160,000 clones; approximately 79% were observed only once. Around 0.97% of the sample is held by the ten biggest clonotypes.

For this clone: Its recognized antigen is unknown. Per-base qualities were not stored, and no clone one base away is much larger.

The cohort consisted of hundreds of healthy bone marrow donors. At the time of sampling, every cohort member was nominally healthy, though immune exposures that went unrecorded were likely present. The donor tested CMV seropositive, placing the donor among the 250 to 350 seropositive members of the cohort. A peripheral blood sample was collected from each donor, and TCR beta sequencing was performed on peripheral blood mononuclear cells. Genomic DNA extraction from the blood cell samples was performed with the Qiagen DNeasy Blood Extraction Kit. Relative to germline, V is 4 bases shorter and J is 4 bases shorter, with 11 bases between their ends. For CDR1 and CDR2, the germline V gene lists MGHRA and YSYEKL. Its CDR3 holds 13 amino acids, cysteine through phenylalanine. Just the 39-base CDR3 DNA is kept, in frame starting at base 1.

The chain couples TRBV4-1 to TRBJ2-7; the best D guess is TRBD1, with 5 bases matching. This clonotype was sampled from a woman aged 50 to 60 in good health and CMV-seropositive. The sample was PBMCs. The sequenced DNA: TGCGCCAGCAGCCTCCAAACAGGTTACGAGCAGTACTTC. It codes for CASSLQTGYEQYF.